This passage covers 21 T cell receptor beta chains from one sample sequenced in a study of patients and donors after allogeneic stem cell transplantation. TCRdb analysed the RT-PCR reads with MiXCR anew, one entry per CDR3 protein. The sample gives roughly 4,200 distinct CDR3 sequences, approximately 24% of which show up once; about 16% is in the top ten. The source material was blood, either unsorted or a sorted T cell fraction (not recorded which). The receptor source for this set is a human donor who was either an allogeneic HSCT recipient or a stem cell or donor lymphocyte infusion donor (not recorded which). It is not recorded whose cells these are; they may come from a transplant donor.

The count of this clonotype is one. V usage is TRBV5-5 and J usage is TRBJ2-3; the D gene is possibly TRBD2 (6 bases). V shed 4 bases and J shed 0 bases, with 15 bases lying between them. The CDR3 sequence is 16 residues long. Germline CDR1 SGHKS, CDR2 YYEKEE (reference sequence). The CDR3 spells CASSPGYGGSTDTQYF. CDR3 sequence (DNA): TGTGCCAGCAGCCCGGGGTACGGGGGAAGCACAGATACGCAGTATTTT.

The V call is TRBV6-4, the J call TRBJ2-1; D assignment may be TRBD1 or TRBD2 (5 bases each). V was pared by 6 bases and J by 9 bases, with 15 bases between. The CDR3 has 13 amino acids. Per the germline V gene, CDR1 is MRHNA and CDR2 is SNTAGT. Here the CDR3 DNA reads TGTGCCAGCAGCCAAGGGGAGAGCGGTGAGCAGTTCTTC. It is translated as CASSQGESGEQFF.

CDR3 protein: CASTGQGGSPLHF. The CDR3 coding sequence is TGTGCCAGCACAGGACAGGGGGGTTCACCCCTCCACTTT. This chain joins TRBV2 and TRBJ1-6; 10 bases fit TRBD1. V was pared by 7 bases and J by 9 bases, with 3 bases of the junction left unmatched. The CDR3 consists of 13 residues. Germline assignment: CDR1 SNHLY and CDR2 FYNNEI.

By its share, this clonotype is large. The V and J genes are TRBV12-3 or TRBV12-4 and TRBJ2-1; D may be TRBD1 (6 bases). CDR3 length: 15 residues. V lost 5 bases to trimming and J lost 3 bases, with 14 bases between them. The CDR3 DNA reads TGTGCCAGCAGTCCACAGGGTGGGGGCTACAATGAGCAGTTCTTC. Residues: CASSPQGGGYNEQFF.

The chain joins TRBV27 to TRBJ1-1, with no clear D. This CDR3 is built from 13 residues. V lost 5 bases and J lost 3, with 10 bases in between. Germline CDR1 MNHEY, CDR2 SMNVEV (reference sequence). The CDR3: CASSPGRDTEAFF. In DNA, the CDR3 is TGTGCCAGCAGTCCCGGGAGGGACACTGAAGCTTTCTTT.

In nucleotides, the CDR3 is TGTGCCTGGAGTGTACCTTGGCAGGGTGACGAGCAGTACTTC. Amino acid sequence: CAWSVPWQGDEQYF. V usage is TRBV30 and J usage is TRBJ2-7, with D tentatively TRBD1 (5 bases). Trimming took off 0 bases at V and 5 bases at J, with 14 bases between the two ends. CDR3 length equals 14 residues. Germline lookup yields CDR1 GTSNPN and CDR2 SVGIG (reference sequence).

By sample fraction, this clonotype is medium-sized (0.01 to 0.1%). For the CDR3, the DNA is TGTGCCAGCAGCTTAGCGCTTGCCGCCGCTGAAGCTTTCTTT. It yields the protein CASSLALAAAEAFF. J is TRBJ1-1 and V is TRBV7-2; D is uncertain. V lost 0 bases, J lost 6 bases, and 11 bases lay in between. This CDR3 spans 14 amino acids. Germline assignment: CDR1 SGHTA and CDR2 FQGNSA.

The chain is built from TRBV6-2 or TRBV6-3 and TRBJ2-1; 9 bases are a match to TRBD2. Trimming removed 9 bases from V and 7 bases from J; junction bases left unmatched: 10. Germline V CDR1 and CDR2: MNHEY, SVGEGT. The CDR3 runs to 14 residues. In DNA form, the CDR3 reads TGTGCCAGTCACAGAGCGGGGGGCCAAAATGAGCAGTTCTTC. It yields the protein CASHRAGGQNEQFF.

The chain is built from TRBV20-1 and TRBJ2-3; D is ambiguous. CDR3 length: 15 amino acids. Germline CDR1 reads DFQATT; CDR2 reads SNEGSKA (reference sequence). Trimming removed 4 bases at V and 2 bases at J, with 16 bases between. The CDR3 region has the DNA TGCAGTGCTACCTGGCTACGGCCCTACACAGATACGCAGTATTTT. It codes for CSATWLRPYTDTQYF.

In this sample, this clonotype turned up once. The rearrangement joins TRBV12-3 or TRBV12-4 to TRBJ1-1; TRBD1 is a possible D gene (6 bases). This CDR3 contains 13 residues. Trimming left V 6 bases short and J 1 base short, with 9 bases between. The CDR3 coding sequence is TGTGCCAGCAGGAGACAGGAGAACACTGAAGCTTTCTTT. Residues: CASRRQENTEAFF.

This chain joins TRBV20-1 and TRBJ2-7, with D perhaps TRBD1 (6 bases). From germline, CDR1 is DFQATT and CDR2 SNEGSKA (reference sequence). Trimming took 4 bases from V and 0 from J, leaving 7 bases between them. The CDR3 length is 12 residues. CDR3 in DNA: TGCAGTGCTACCAGGGGCTCCTACGAGCAGTACTTC. Amino acid sequence: CSATRGSYEQYF.

The V and J genes are TRBV7-2 and TRBJ2-2; D might be TRBD1 (5 bases). Germline V gene data show CDR1 as SGHTA and CDR2 as FQGNSA. CDR3 length: 14 residues. V dropped 7 bases and J dropped 4 bases, with 13 bases sitting between them. CDR3 DNA: TGTGCCAGCATCCAAGGGGCTAGCACCGGGGAGCTGTTTTTT. This gives the protein CASIQGASTGELFF. Full variable domain (remainder filled in from reference TRBV7-2 and TRBJ2-2): GAGVSQSPSNKVTEKGKDVELRCDPISGHTALYWYRQSLGQGLEFLIYFQGNSAPDKSGLPSDRFSAERTGGSVSTLTIQRTQQEDSAVYLCASIQGASTGELFFGEGSRLTVL.

V usage is TRBV30 and J usage is TRBJ2-3; D is ambiguous. The germline V gene encodes CDR1 GTSNPN and CDR2 SVGIG (reference sequence). V shed 4 bases and J shed 6 bases, with 11 bases lying between them. This CDR3 comprises 12 residues. CDR3 nucleotides: TGTGCCTGGACCATTTACTCGGATACGCAGTATTTT. Its translation: CAWTIYSDTQYF.

The chain has TRBV6-2 or TRBV6-3 and TRBJ2-2; D is ambiguous. Looked up from germline, CDR1 is MNHEY and CDR2 is SVGEGT. V was cut by 8 bases and J by 5 bases, with 6 bases left in between. CDR3 length: 11 residues. The CDR3 is CASGNTGELFF. DNA for the CDR3: TGTGCCAGCGGAAATACCGGGGAGCTGTTTTTT.

This clonotype was recorded a few times. Germline and junction disagree at one end, which may indicate a read error. This chain uses TRBV29-1 with TRBJ2-2, with TRBD1 matching 8 bases. There are 15 residues in the CDR3. The germline CDR1 and CDR2 sequences are SQVTM and ANQGSEA. The CDR3 sequence is CSVEGQNRGTGELFF. In DNA, the CDR3 is TGCAGCGTCGAAGGACAGAACAGGGGGACCGGGGAGCTGTTTTTT.

J is TRBJ2-6 and V is TRBV20-1; D uncertain. The CDR3 spans 17 residues. V lost 1 base to trimming and J lost 2 bases, with 15 bases between them. Germline V lookup: CDR1 DFQATT, CDR2 SNEGSKA (reference sequence). CDR3 DNA: TGCAGTGCTAGAGCGGCCCCTAGGGCTCCTGGGGCCAACGTCCTGACTTTC. This gives the protein CSARAAPRAPGANVLTF.

This clonotype rates as medium-sized. This sequence joins TRBV12-2 and TRBJ2-2. TRBV12-2 corresponds to a pseudogene. This CDR3 spans 17 amino acids. The CDR3 nucleotides are TGTGCAAGTCGCTTGCTAACTTTGGCGGCTTTCACCGGGGAGCTGTTTTTT. This gives the protein CASRLLTLAAFTGELFF.

There are a few counts of this clonotype. The CDR3 bases are TGTGCCTGGAGTCGTGTAGAAAACATTCAGTACTTC. It codes for CAWSRVENIQYF. The chain joins TRBV30 to TRBJ2-4; D is unresolved. V lost 2 bases to trimming and J lost 5 bases, with 7 bases between them. The CDR3 runs 12 residues. Germline lookup yields CDR1 GTSNPN and CDR2 SVGIG (reference sequence).

The chain is built from TRBV12-3 or TRBV12-4 and TRBJ2-7; D is undetermined. The CDR3 loop spans 14 amino acids. The ends were cut back, 5 bases at V and 0 bases at J, with 11 bases in the middle. DNA of the CDR3: TGTGCCAGCAGTCAAAGCGCCAGCTCCTACGAGCAGTACTTC. Its translation: CASSQSASSYEQYF.

The chain recombines TRBV7-2 with TRBJ2-3, with 10 bases aligning to TRBD2. Germline CDR1 reads SGHTA; CDR2 reads FQGNSA. The V segment lost 0 bases and the J segment 4 bases; nucleotides outside the gene matches: 10. CDR3 length: 18 residues. The CDR3: CASSLAPPSGSGADTQYF. For the CDR3, the DNA is TGTGCCAGCAGCTTAGCCCCCCCTAGCGGGAGCGGGGCAGATACGCAGTATTTT.

This clonotype qualifies as medium-sized. This chain joins TRBV3-1 and TRBJ2-1; the D gene is possibly TRBD1 (6 bases). The CDR3 has 13 amino acids. Trimming stripped 5 bases from V and 9 bases from J, with 14 bases between. Germline assignment: CDR1 LGHDT and CDR2 YNNKEL (reference sequence). The CDR3 sequence: CASSEQGSPEQFF. CDR3 in DNA: TGTGCCAGCAGCGAACAGGGCTCCCCTGAGCAGTTCTTC.